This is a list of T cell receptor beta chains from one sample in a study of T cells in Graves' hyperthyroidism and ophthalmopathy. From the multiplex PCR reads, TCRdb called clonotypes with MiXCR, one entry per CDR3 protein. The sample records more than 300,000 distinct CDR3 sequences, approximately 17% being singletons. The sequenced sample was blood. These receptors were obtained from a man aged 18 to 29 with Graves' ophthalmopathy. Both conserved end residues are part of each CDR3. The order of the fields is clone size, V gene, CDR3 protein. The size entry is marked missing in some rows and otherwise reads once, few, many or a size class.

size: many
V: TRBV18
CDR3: CASSPGFQETQYF

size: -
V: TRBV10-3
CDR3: CAISEGGRSDEQFF

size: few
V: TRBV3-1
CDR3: CASSARGTGTYEQYF

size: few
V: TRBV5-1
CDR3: CASSLEEEGTQYF

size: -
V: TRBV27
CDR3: CASSFLGQGGYNEQFF

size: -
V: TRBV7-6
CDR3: CASSLGGEDYEQYF

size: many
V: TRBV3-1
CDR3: CASSQEGRSSYNEQFF

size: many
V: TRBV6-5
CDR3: CASSWGVGTEAFF

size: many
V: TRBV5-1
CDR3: CASSSPSGGASYEQYF

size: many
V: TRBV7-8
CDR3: CASSFGYQETQYF